A single sample is the source of the 7 T cell receptor beta chains below, sequenced in a study of vaccination and CD4 T cells after COVID-19. Treatment of the sample: roughly 10-day PBMC culture with coronavirus spike peptide pools or control peptides (ViraFEST assay). The unexposed donor's CD4+ T cells were collected before the COVID-19 pandemic (2011-2018). Antigens for these TCRs are unknown. The assay that was used to sequence DNA from cultured CD4+ T cells was the Oncomine TCR Beta short-read assay. CD4+ T cells were cultured, and genomic DNA was extracted from them. TCRdb reanalysed the PCR reads using MiXCR and keeps one entry per CDR3 protein. The profile shows roughly 9,800 distinct CDR3 sequences, roughly 34% of them singletons. The sample consisted of CD4+ T cells from blood, cultured in vitro. These TCRs come from a human donor in good health.

This sequence joins TRBV20-1 and TRBJ2-1; TRBD1 aligns across 8 bases. The CDR3 has 16 residues. Germline V gene sequence: CDR1 DFQATT, CDR2 SNEGSKA (reference sequence). Germline trimming cut 0 bases from V and 5 bases from J; bases unmatched to any gene: 9. The CDR3 protein is CSARDTAGGMDNEQFF. CDR3 nucleotides: TGCAGTGCTAGAGATACGGCAGGGGGCATGGACAATGAGCAGTTCTTC.

The chain links TRBV14 to TRBJ2-5; D is unclear. The V gene lost 4 bases and the J gene lost 2 bases, with 20 bases spanning the gap. The CDR3 contains 17 residues. The germline CDR1 and CDR2 sequences are SGHDN and FVKESK. The chain's CDR3 is CASSPMSWRWEQETQYF. The CDR3 DNA reads TGTGCCAGCAGCCCTATGTCGTGGCGGTGGGAACAAGAGACCCAGTACTTC.

This clonotype was counted only a few times. This chain connects TRBV7-8 to TRBJ1-2; D may be TRBD1 (5 bases). Germline CDR1 and CDR2: SGHVS and FQNEAQ. There are 12 residues in the CDR3. The V end lost 4 bases, the J end lost 8 bases, and 11 bases lay between the germline ends. For the CDR3, the DNA is TGTGCCAGCAGCTGGGACTCGAGGGGCTACACCTTC. Encoded protein: CASSWDSRGYTF.

This clonotype was seen only a few times. The rearrangement joins TRBV7-9 to TRBJ1-1, with D uncertain. Germline CDR1 SEHNR, CDR2 FQNEAQ (reference sequence). Trimming took off 5 bases at V and 0 bases at J, with 16 bases between the two ends. The length of the CDR3 is 16 residues. DNA of the CDR3: TGTGCCAGCAGCCTGCGGGAGGGCCCAATGAACACTGAAGCTTTCTTT. It encodes CASSLREGPMNTEAFF. The entire variable domain, with the rest obtained from reference TRBV7-9 and TRBJ1-1, is as follows: DTGVSQNPRHKITKRGQNVTFRCDPISEHNRLYWYRQTLGQGPEFLTYFQNEAQLEKSRLLSDRFSAERPKGSFSTLEIQRTEQGDSAMYLCASSLREGPMNTEAFFGQGTRLTVV.

This chain uses TRBV7-2 with TRBJ1-2, with TRBD1 matching 8 bases. V trimming: 5 bases; J trimming: 6 bases; junction bases outside the gene matches: 8. Germline lookup yields CDR1 SGHTA and CDR2 FQGNSA. This CDR3 has 14 residues. The CDR3 here is CASSPRTGSNGYTF. CDR3 sequence (DNA): TGTGCCAGCAGCCCCCGGACAGGGAGTAATGGCTACACCTTC.

The chain employs TRBV25-1 and TRBJ2-1, with 8 bases lining up with TRBD1. Germline-derived CDR1 and CDR2 are MGHDK and SYGVNS. V lost 8 bases to trimming and J lost 3 bases; unmatched junction nucleotides: 3. The CDR3 is 13 amino acids. CDR3 residues: CASGRGLYNEQFF. The CDR3 region has the DNA TGTGCCAGCGGCAGGGGGCTCTACAATGAGCAGTTCTTC.

This clonotype was seen a handful of times. The chain has TRBV6-1 and TRBJ2-1; D not certain. CDR3 length: 15 amino acids. Trimming stripped 5 bases from V and 0 bases from J, with 11 bases between. CDR1 and CDR2 (germline): MNHNS, SASEGT. CDR3 nucleotide sequence: TGTGCCAGCAGTCTGCAAGGTCCCTCCTACAATGAGCAGTTCTTC. Translating gives CASSLQGPSYNEQFF.